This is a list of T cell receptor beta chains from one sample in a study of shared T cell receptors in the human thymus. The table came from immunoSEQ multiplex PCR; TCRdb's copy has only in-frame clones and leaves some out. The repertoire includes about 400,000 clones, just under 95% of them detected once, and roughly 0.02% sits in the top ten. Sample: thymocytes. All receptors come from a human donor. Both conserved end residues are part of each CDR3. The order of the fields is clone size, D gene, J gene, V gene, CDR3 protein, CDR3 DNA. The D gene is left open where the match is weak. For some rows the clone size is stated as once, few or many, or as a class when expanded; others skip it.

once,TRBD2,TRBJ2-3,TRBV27,CATSPGRGTDTQYF,TGTGCCACCTCTCCTGGGAGGGGCACAGATACGCAGTATTTT
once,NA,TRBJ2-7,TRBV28,CASSFTQHTVGNEQYF,TGTGCCAGCAGTTTTACACAGCACACCGTGGGGAACGAGCAGTACTTC
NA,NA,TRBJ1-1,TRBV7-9,CASSSQRGINTEAFF,TGTGCCAGCAGCTCCCAACGGGGGATAAACACTGAAGCTTTCTTT
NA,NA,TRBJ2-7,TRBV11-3,CASSRDRYEEQYF,TGTGCCAGCAGCCGGGACCGTTATGAAGAGCAGTACTTC
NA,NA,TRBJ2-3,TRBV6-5,CASSPDCSTDTQYF,TGTGCCAGCAGCCCAGATTGTAGCACAGATACGCAGTATTTT
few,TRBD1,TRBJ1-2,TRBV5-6,CASSGAGQGNYGYTF,TGTGCCAGCAGCGGAGCGGGACAGGGAAACTATGGCTACACCTTC
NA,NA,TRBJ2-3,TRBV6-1,CASGGGVSTDTQYF,TGTGCCAGCGGTGGCGGGGTGAGCACAGATACGCAGTATTTT
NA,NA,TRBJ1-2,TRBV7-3,CASSPTTGRGGYTF,TGTGCCAGCAGTCCCACCACAGGGAGAGGCGGCTACACCTTC
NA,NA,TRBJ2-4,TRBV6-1,CASSESGRVSKNIQYF,TGTGCCAGCAGTGAATCGGGCAGGGTGTCCAAAAACATTCAGTACTTC
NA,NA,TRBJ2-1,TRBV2,CASRKEGSSSYNEQFF,TGTGCCAGTCGGAAAGAGGGGTCTAGCTCCTACAATGAGCAGTTCTTC
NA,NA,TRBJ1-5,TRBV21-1,CASSITDRIEDSNQPQHF,TGTGCCAGCAGCATCACGGACAGGATCGAGGATAGCAATCAGCCCCAGCATTTT
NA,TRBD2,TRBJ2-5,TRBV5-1,CASSPSGRGEETQYF,TGCGCCAGCAGCCCTAGCGGGAGGGGGGAAGAGACCCAGTACTTC
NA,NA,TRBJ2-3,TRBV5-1,CASSLVTADRTDTQYF,TGCGCCAGCAGCTTGGTTACAGCGGACCGCACAGATACGCAGTATTTT
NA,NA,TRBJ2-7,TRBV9,CASSEGDYSYEQYF,TGTGCCAGCAGCGAGGGGGACTACTCCTACGAGCAGTACTTC
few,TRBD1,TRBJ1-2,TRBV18,CASSRTGVDYGYTF,TGTGCCAGCTCACGGACAGGGGTGGACTATGGCTACACCTTC
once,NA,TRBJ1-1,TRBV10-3,CAISESIGDSEAFF,TGTGCCATCAGTGAGTCGATCGGGGATTCTGAAGCTTTCTTT
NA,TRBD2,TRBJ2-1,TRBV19,CASSMTSGTNEQFF,TGTGCCAGTAGTATGACTAGCGGGACGAATGAGCAGTTCTTC
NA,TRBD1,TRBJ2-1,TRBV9,CASSRGQGAYEQFF,TGTGCCAGCAGCAGGGGACAGGGGGCATATGAGCAGTTCTTC
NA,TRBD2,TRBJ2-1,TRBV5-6,CASTLRGGTDEQFF,TGTGCCAGCACCCTTCGGGGGGGAACAGATGAGCAGTTCTTC
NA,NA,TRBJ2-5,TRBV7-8,CASSLRTGAGETQYF,TGTGCCAGCAGCTTAAGGACGGGGGCCGGAGAGACCCAGTACTTC
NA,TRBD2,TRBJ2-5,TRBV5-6,CASSLTSGETQYF,TGTGCCAGCAGCTTGACTAGCGGTGAGACCCAGTACTTC
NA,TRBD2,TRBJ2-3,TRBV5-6,CASSLAGGEDTQYF,TGTGCCAGCAGCTTGGCGGGAGGGGAGGATACGCAGTATTTT
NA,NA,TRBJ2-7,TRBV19,CASRSTGSAEEQYF,TGTGCCAGTCGATCTACCGGGAGTGCGGAAGAGCAGTACTTC
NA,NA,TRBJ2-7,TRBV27,CAAGAYEQYF,TGTGCCGCCGGAGCCTACGAGCAGTACTTC
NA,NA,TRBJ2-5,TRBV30,CAWLGGPQETQYF,TGTGCCTGGCTAGGGGGTCCGCAAGAGACCCAGTACTTC
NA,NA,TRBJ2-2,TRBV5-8,CASSLVWATGYTGELFF,TGTGCCAGCAGCTTGGTTTGGGCCACAGGGTACACCGGGGAGCTGTTTTTT
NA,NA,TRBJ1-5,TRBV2,CASSEAGDQPQHF,TGTGCCAGCAGTGAAGCGGGGGATCAGCCCCAGCATTTT
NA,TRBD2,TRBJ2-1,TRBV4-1,CASSQDGSGGRKNNEQFF,TGCGCCAGCAGCCAAGATGGGTCAGGCGGGAGGAAAAACAATGAGCAGTTCTTC
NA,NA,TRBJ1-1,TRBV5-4,CASSLGRGDRQNTEAFF,TGTGCCAGCAGCTTGGGGAGGGGCGACAGGCAGAACACTGAAGCTTTCTTT
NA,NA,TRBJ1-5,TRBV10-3,CAISDEQVEGNQPQHF,TGTGCCATCAGTGATGAACAGGTAGAGGGCAATCAGCCCCAGCATTTT
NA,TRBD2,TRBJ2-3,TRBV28,CASSSPRRELGTDTQYF,TGTGCCAGCAGTTCCCCTCGGCGGGAGTTGGGCACAGATACGCAGTATTTT
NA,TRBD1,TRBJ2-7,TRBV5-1,CASSARQGNEIREQYF,TGCGCCAGCAGCGCGAGACAGGGGAATGAAATTCGGGAGCAGTACTTC
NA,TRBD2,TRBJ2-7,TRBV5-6,CASSTGAGGVEQYF,TGTGCCAGCAGCACGGGGGCGGGAGGGGTCGAGCAGTACTTC
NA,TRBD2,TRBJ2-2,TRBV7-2,CASSRAPPGLAVELFF,TGTGCCAGCAGCCGAGCCCCCCCGGGACTAGCGGTAGAGCTGTTTTTT
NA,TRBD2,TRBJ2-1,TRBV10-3,CAISEPRVAGPSTYNEQFF,TGTGCCATCAGTGAGCCACGGGTAGCGGGACCGTCAACCTACAATGAGCAGTTCTTC
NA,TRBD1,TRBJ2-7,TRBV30,CAWTPKTGGEQYF,TGTGCCTGGACCCCGAAAACAGGGGGAGAGCAGTACTTC
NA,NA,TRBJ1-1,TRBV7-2,CASSLLNAGNTEAFF,TGTGCCAGCAGCTTATTGAACGCGGGGAACACTGAAGCTTTCTTT
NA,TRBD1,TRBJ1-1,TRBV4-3,CASSQDGQDREGTEAFF,TGCGCCAGCAGCCAAGATGGGCAAGACAGGGAAGGCACTGAAGCTTTCTTT